The sequence of this T cell receptor beta chain was determined in a study of blood T cell repertoires in COVID-19. Whole-study context: There were acute and convalescent COVID-19 samples, and they came from the United States, Italy and Spain. From T cells, B-cell-depleted T cells, or PBMCs came the material, which was cDNA or gDNA.

The CDR3 runs to 15 residues. Per germline, CDR1 KGHSH and CDR2 LQKENI. Trimming removed 6 bases from V and 0 bases from J, with 12 bases in between. The protocol was immunoSEQ multiplex PCR, while the TCRdb copy is restricted to in-frame clones and leaves out a portion. Of around 190,000 clones in the sample, around 85% were seen once. This clonotype was obtained from a man between 65 and 85 years old with active or convalescent COVID-19. The gene calls are TRBV18 and TRBJ1-5, with unresolved D. Sequenced: peripheral blood. The CDR3 region is CASSYRENSNQPQHF. Here the CDR3 DNA reads TGTGCCAGCTCGTACAGAGAAAATAGCAATCAGCCCCAGCATTTT.